This TCR beta chain was sequenced during a study of blood T cell repertoires in COVID-19 (dated by TCRdb to the early 2020s). Looking at the study overall: The collaborator samples originated in the United States, Italy and Spain and spanned the acute and convalescent phases of COVID-19. The material from the prospective study consisted of cDNA or gDNA derived from T cells, B-cell-depleted T cells, or PBMCs. Deeply sampled blood TCRbeta repertoires from subjects exposed to, actively infected with, or recovered from COVID-19 were included in the dataset. The repertoires were made available in a free public database intended to serve as a resource for research on the immune response to SARS-CoV-2. Samples were obtained from the ongoing ImmuneRACE study (first 160 participants) and from 950 to 1,500 subjects provided by 6 global collaborators. Nearly every sample came with metadata listing a de-identified subject ID, COVID-19 status, age in years and sex. Where HLA class I and class II types were available, the types were taken from metadata supplied by the sample provider, not from assay-based typing.

The paper's findings and limits, for the study overall: How much clinical and demographic metadata was included differed by source and by participant, and the metadata was provided uncurated.

V sheds 4 bases and J sheds 6 bases, leaving 12 bases between their ends. The CDR3 covers 13 residues, taking in both the cysteine and the phenylalanine. Of all the DNA, just the CDR3 is kept, 39 bases in frame from base 1. The germline V gene sets CDR1 to MDHEN and CDR2 to SYDVKM. Collaborating institutions collected whole blood in K2EDTA tubes following their own protocols. For TCRbeta analysis, collaborators shipped samples in one of three forms: frozen whole blood, isolated PBMCs, or DNA extracted from either of those sample types. TCRbeta CDR3 regions were amplified from genomic DNA using the immunoSEQ Assay, a bias-controlled multiplex PCR. As for the authors' bioinformatics: Within the assay, amplification of reference gene primers was used to estimate how many nucleated cells each sample contained. To quantify the absolute abundance of each unique TCRbeta CDR3 rearrangement, sequence reads were collapsed and filtered. For each sample, productive Simpson clonality was calculated by taking the square root of Simpson's diversity index across productive rearrangements. TCRdb holds this immuneACCESS table with in-frame rearrangements only. Some clones are missing; in checked studies, unresolved V genes explain under half, and the rest has no known cause. The V and J calls and clone size come from that table; D and trimming were worked out from the DNA. This sample is represented by roughly 70,000 clones; 73% of them were singletons. Less than 25% of the sample goes to the ten largest clones.

On this clone itself: Its antigen is unknown. No base-level quality is on record; no much larger clone is a single base apart.

The sequence derives from a man aged 55 to 70 with acute or convalescent COVID-19. Sample: peripheral blood. The chain is encoded by TRBV28 joined to TRBJ1-2, with TRBD1 as a weak D call on 5 bases. The base sequence is TGTGCCAGCAGTTGGACACCCCCGAATGGCTACACCTTC. The resulting protein is CASSWTPPNGYTF.